Following are 19 T cell receptor beta chains from one sample sequenced in a study of blood T cell repertoires in COVID-19. TCRdb's copy holds only in-frame clones and misses some; the assay was immunoSEQ multiplex PCR. Of around 230,000 clones listed, 80% to 90% are singletons. The sample consisted of peripheral blood. The receptor set was obtained from a middle-aged man with acute or convalescent COVID-19.

The rearrangement joins TRBV14 to TRBJ2-1; 7 positions match TRBD2. J gave up 3 bases and V 5 bases, and 4 bases lay outside the gene matches. Germline-derived CDR1 and CDR2 are SGHDN and FVKESK. CDR3 size: 14 residues. The CDR3, as DNA: TGTGCCAGCAGCGTGAGGGAGGGCTACAATGAGCAGTTCTTC. Translating gives CASSVREGYNEQFF.

The gene calls are TRBV30 and TRBJ1-2; possible D gene TRBD1, 5 bases. Trimming pared 4 bases from V and 9 bases from J, leaving 12 bases between. This CDR3 contains 11 residues. The germline CDR1 and CDR2 sequences are GTSNPN and SVGIG (reference sequence). CDR3 residues: CAWMAGISYTF. In DNA, the CDR3 is TGTGCCTGGATGGCAGGGATCAGCTACACCTTC. The variable domain in full, completed from reference TRBV30 and TRBJ1-2, reads SQTIHQWPATLVQPVGSPLSLECTVEGTSNPNLYWYRQAAGRGLQLLFYSVGIGQISSEVPQNLSASRPQDRQFILSSKKLLLSDSGFYLCAWMAGISYTFGSGTRLTVV.

This chain connects TRBV5-8 to TRBJ1-2, with D possibly TRBD1 on 6 matching bases. CDR3 length: 17 residues. V gave up 4 bases and J gave up 2 bases, with 21 bases separating them. The germline CDR1 and CDR2 sequences are SGHTS and YDEGEE. CDR3 protein: CASSPGGRRGRNYGYTF. CDR3 in DNA: TGTGCCAGCAGCCCCGGGGGGCGTCGGGGAAGGAACTATGGCTACACCTTC.

The CDR3 region is CASSQETVSGYTF. CDR3 nucleotide sequence: TGCGCCAGCAGCCAAGAGACAGTTAGTGGCTACACCTTC. This chain connects TRBV4-1 to TRBJ1-2; perhaps TRBD1 as D (5 bases). Germline assignment: CDR1 MGHRA and CDR2 YSYEKL. The CDR3 is made up of 13 amino acids. V was pared by 0 bases and J by 7 bases, with 9 bases between.

This clone was counted a single time. The chain couples TRBV7-9 to TRBJ2-5; 9 bases are a match to TRBD2. V lost 5 bases to trimming and J lost 4 bases; unmatched junction nucleotides: 14. The CDR3 length is 17 residues. Germline V lookup: CDR1 SEHNR, CDR2 FQNEAQ (reference sequence). The chain's CDR3 is CASSNLAGTSIRETQYF. CDR3 nucleotides: TGTGCCAGCAGCAACCTGGCCGGGACTAGCATACGAGAGACCCAGTACTTC.

V is TRBV30 and J is TRBJ2-3; possibly TRBD2 for D (5 bases). The germline V gene has CDR1 GTSNPN and CDR2 SVGIG (reference sequence). The CDR3 consists of 13 residues. Trimming took 6 bases from V and 4 from J, leaving 14 bases between them. The CDR3 nucleotides read TGTGCCTGTGCGGGCATAGGTCCAGATACGCAGTATTTT. Its translation is CACAGIGPDTQYF.

V gene TRBV2 combines with J gene TRBJ2-7; TRBD2 agrees at 8 bases. The CDR3 has 13 amino acids. Per germline, CDR1 SNHLY and CDR2 FYNNEI. V lost 7 bases to trimming and J lost 9 bases; unmatched junction nucleotides: 11. Here the CDR3 DNA reads TGTGCCAGCAAAGCGGGAGTTGCCCTTTGGCAGTACTTC. Its protein product is CASKAGVALWQYF.

The V call is TRBV5-1, the J call TRBJ2-5; TRBD1 agrees at 11 bases. V trimming: 0 bases; J trimming: 3 bases; junction bases outside the gene matches: 7. CDR3 length equals 17 residues. Germline assignment: CDR1 SGHRS and CDR2 YFSETQ. CDR3 coding DNA: TGCGCCAGCAGCTTGGCCGTCGGACAGGGGGCTGAAGAGACCCAGTACTTC. Protein sequence: CASSLAVGQGAEETQYF.

In DNA, the CDR3 is TGTGCCAGCTCACTTTTCTCGACAGGGGGGCGGAATCAGCCCCAGCATTTT. It yields the protein CASSLFSTGGRNQPQHF. This chain joins TRBV18 and TRBJ1-5; TRBD1 matches 9 bases. The CDR3 length is 17 residues. Germline CDR1 reads KGHSH; CDR2 reads LQKENI. With V trimmed by 4 bases and J by 4 bases, 11 bases remained unmatched.

This clone showed up just a few times. The CDR3 DNA follows: TGCGCCAGCAGCCAAGAATGGCGAGGGATTCATACCTATGGCTACACCTTC. It translates to CASSQEWRGIHTYGYTF. This rearrangement joins TRBV4-1 to TRBJ1-2; D is uncertain. Per the germline V gene, CDR1 is MGHRA and CDR2 is YSYEKL. The CDR3 totals 17 residues. Trimming pared 0 bases from V and 4 bases from J, leaving 18 bases between.

The chain joins TRBV19 to TRBJ2-2; 8 nucleotides agree with TRBD2. The length of the CDR3 is 16 residues. Germline trimming cut 3 bases from V and 1 base from J; bases unmatched to any gene: 4. Germline V gene lookup returns CDR1 LNHDA and CDR2 SQIVND (reference sequence). CDR3 sequence reads: CASSIVSGVNTGELFF. The CDR3 DNA reads TGTGCCAGTAGTATCGTTAGCGGGGTGAACACCGGGGAGCTGTTTTTT.

The chain links TRBV3-1 (or the pseudogene TRBV3-2) to TRBJ2-3, with D unclear. CDR3 length: 13 amino acids. Germline V gene lookup returns CDR1 LGHDT and CDR2 YNNKEL (reference sequence). The V and J ends lost 3 bases and 4 bases respectively, with 8 bases between them. The DNA for the CDR3 is TGTGCCAGCAGCCACCTAGTGGCAGATACGCAGTATTTT. This codes for CASSHLVADTQYF.

The chain joins TRBV7-6 to TRBJ2-7; the D gene is possibly TRBD2 (6 bases). CDR1 and CDR2 from the germline V gene are SGHVS and FNYEAQ. This CDR3 has 15 residues. V lost 2 bases, J lost 4 bases, and 15 bases lay in between. CDR3 bases: TGTGCCAGCAGCTTACACCGGGACTTTACATACGAGCAGTACTTC. Protein: CASSLHRDFTYEQYF.

V gene TRBV28 combines with J gene TRBJ1-4; perhaps TRBD1 as D (5 bases). V shed 8 bases and J shed 4 bases, with 17 bases lying between them. This CDR3 has 15 residues. Per the germline V gene, CDR1 is MDHEN and CDR2 is SYDVKM. The CDR3 DNA reads TGTGCCAGCTTCGGCCGGTGGGGGGTTAATGAAAAACTGTTTTTT. This translates into CASFGRWGVNEKLFF.

Of note for this clone: At one of its ends the junction is not consistent with the germline gene, which may arise from a read error. The V gene is TRBV7-2, the J gene TRBJ1-1; TRBD1 is a possible D gene (5 bases). The CDR3 covers 12 residues. CDR1 and CDR2 (germline): SGHTA, FQGNSA. Here the CDR3 reads CASSLVGTAAFF. Here the CDR3 DNA reads TGTGCCAGCAGCTTGGTCGGGACTGCAGCTTTCTTT.

This sequence joins TRBV27 and TRBJ1-2, with 10 bases matching TRBD1. The CDR3 consists of 14 residues. The germline CDR1 and CDR2 sequences are MNHEY and SMNVEV (reference sequence). Trimming at V came to 5 bases and at J to 6 bases, leaving 6 bases not matched to a gene. In DNA, the CDR3 is TGTGCCAGCAGTACAGTGGGGACAGGGGATGGCTACACCTTC. It translates to CASSTVGTGDGYTF.

The V call is TRBV10-3, the J call TRBJ2-7; D perhaps matches TRBD2 (6 bases). The V end lost 6 bases, the J end lost 0 bases, and 12 bases lay between the germline ends. Germline V gene sequence: CDR1 ENHRY, CDR2 SYGVKD. The CDR3 has 14 residues. This CDR3 is CAISGSASSYEQYF. CDR3 coding DNA: TGTGCCATCAGCGGGAGTGCGAGCTCCTACGAGCAGTACTTC.

This chain uses TRBV28 with TRBJ2-7, with unresolved D. CDR3 length equals 13 residues. V was shortened by 5 bases and J by 2 bases, with 10 bases between the two germline ends. CDR1 is MDHEN and CDR2 is SYDVKM in the germline V gene. The CDR3, as DNA: TGTGCCAGCAGTACCCGTAGTCCCTACGAGCAGTACTTC. It specifies CASSTRSPYEQYF.

The chain is built from TRBV7-2 and TRBJ1-2; TRBD1 matches at 9 bases. Germline assignment: CDR1 SGHTA and CDR2 FQGNSA. The CDR3 is 14 residues long. With 2 bases clipped from V and 4 bases from J, the junction kept 2 bases outside the gene matches. CDR3 coding DNA: TGTGCCAGCAGCTTATGGGACAGGGCCTATGGCTACACCTTC. Residues: CASSLWDRAYGYTF.